Listed below are T cell receptor beta chains from one sample, sequenced in a study of persistence of HIV-infected CD4 T cells. The data were produced by immunoSEQ multiplex PCR, yet TCRdb's version contains in-frame clones alone and is incomplete. The table includes several thousand clones, 55% to 70% detected once. These TCRs are of unknown antigen specificity. The sample in question was CD4+ T cells sorted from PBMCs after roughly 17-hour stimulation, obtained from a patient who received antiretroviral therapy. Source of these receptors: an adult man with HIV who was CMV-seropositive. CDR3s include the opening cysteine and the closing phenylalanine or tryptophan. The D gene is left open where the match is weak. Size values are once, few and many counts, or a class for expanded clones, and some rows have none.

j_call,d_call,clone_size,v_call,cdr3_aa,cdr3_nt
TRBJ2-7,TRBD2,once,TRBV6-5,CASSYRRGGRYEQYF,TGTGCCAGCAGTTACCGGCGGGGGGGCCGCTACGAGCAGTACTTT
TRBJ2-2,-,-,TRBV18,CASSPLKSNTGELFF,TGTGCCAGCTCACCGTTGAAGTCGAACACCGGGGAGCTGTTTTTT
TRBJ1-6,-,-,TRBV5-6,CASSLPGSNSPLHF,TGTGCCAGCAGCTTGCCAGGTTCCAATTCACCCCTCCACTTT
TRBJ2-7,-,-,TRBV2,CASMTPKVGSYEQYF,TGTGCCAGCATGACTCCCAAAGTGGGCTCCTACGAGCAGTACTTC
TRBJ1-1,-,medium-sized,TRBV2,CASSDRNTEAFF,TGTGCCAGCAGTGACAGGAACACTGAAGCTTTCTTT
TRBJ1-4,-,-,TRBV6-5,CASSYSFQNEKLFF,TGTGCCAGCAGTTACTCGTTCCAGAATGAAAAACTGTTTTTT
TRBJ1-1,TRBD1,-,TRBV12-3/TRBV12-4,CASTRQGNTEAFF,TGTGCCAGCACGAGACAGGGGAACACTGAAGCTTTCTTT
TRBJ2-2,TRBD2,-,TRBV12-5,CASGPLGTSTNTGELFF,TGTGCTAGTGGCCCCTTAGGGACTAGCACGAACACCGGGGAGCTGTTTTTT
TRBJ1-4,-,-,TRBV7-9,CASSLAPTAYNEKLFF,TGTGCCAGCAGCTTAGCCCCGACAGCCTATAATGAAAAACTGTTTTTT
TRBJ2-7,-,-,TRBV21-1,CASSKDLRAYSYEQYF,TGTGCCAGCAGCAAAGACCTCCGGGCCTACTCCTACGAGCAGTACTTC
TRBJ2-7,-,few,TRBV6-2/TRBV6-3,CASSRSRTYEQYF,TGTGCCAGCAGTCGTAGTCGGACATACGAGCAGTACTTC
TRBJ2-7,-,-,TRBV6-5,CASSYRPNRDHEQYF,TGTGCCAGCAGTTACAGGCCGAACAGGGACCACGAGCAGTACTTC
TRBJ1-1,-,-,TRBV7-9,CASSLVSGKNTEAFF,TGTGCCAGCAGCTTAGTTTCCGGAAAGAACACTGAAGCTTTCTTT
TRBJ1-2,-,-,TRBV29-1,CTSPGYTF,TGCACCTCCCCTGGCTACACCTTC
TRBJ1-1,-,-,TRBV7-9,CASTRTELNTEAFF,TGTGCCAGCACTAGGACAGAGTTGAACACTGAAGCTTTCTTT
TRBJ1-4,TRBD1,large,TRBV9,CASSVDGQGREKLFF,TGTGCCAGCAGCGTAGATGGACAGGGGCGTGAAAAACTGTTTTTT
TRBJ2-1,TRBD1,-,TRBV28,CASSLRQGWVNEQFF,TGTGCCAGCAGTTTACGACAGGGATGGGTCAATGAGCAGTTCTTC
TRBJ2-2,TRBD2,once,TRBV15,CATSYPPGLGNTGELFF,TGTGCCACCAGCTATCCGCCGGGACTAGGGAACACCGGGGAGCTGTTTTTT
TRBJ1-4,-,-,TRBV21-1,CASSKTRGPTNEKLFF,TGTGCCAGCAGCAAAACGAGAGGACCAACTAATGAAAAACTGTTTTTT
TRBJ1-1,-,-,TRBV7-9,CASSRERRMNTEAFF,TGTGCCAGCAGCCGTGAAAGACGGATGAACACTGAAGCTTTCTTT
TRBJ1-4,-,-,TRBV5-1,CASSLDRDNEKLFF,TGCGCCAGCAGCTTGGACAGGGATAATGAAAAACTGTTTTTT
TRBJ2-5,TRBD2,medium-sized,TRBV4-3,CASSPGLAGGRQETQYF,TGCGCCAGCAGCCCGGGACTAGCGGGGGGCCGCCAAGAGACCCAGTACTTC
TRBJ2-3,-,few,TRBV20-1,CSTRRGDTQYF,TGCAGTACCAGAAGGGGCGATACGCAGTATTTT
TRBJ2-7,-,-,TRBV19,CARKDPEGDEQYF,TGTGCCAGGAAAGACCCGGAAGGTGACGAGCAGTACTTC
TRBJ1-6,-,-,TRBV9,CASSEGHRVNSPLHF,TGTGCCAGCAGCGAGGGACACAGGGTCAATTCACCCCTCCACTTT
TRBJ2-1,-,few,TRBV10-3,CAISESGRGLNEQFF,TGTGCCATCAGTGAGTCGGGCCGGGGGTTGAATGAGCAGTTCTTC
TRBJ2-1,TRBD1,-,TRBV10-3,CAIRQGAGYTNEQFF,TGTGCCATCAGGCAGGGGGCAGGTTATACAAATGAGCAGTTCTTC
TRBJ2-5,TRBD2,few,TRBV7-8,CASSLSGAGETQYF,TGTGCCAGCAGCTTAAGCGGGGCGGGAGAGACCCAGTACTTC
TRBJ2-7,-,-,TRBV6-5,CASSYSAGVSSYEQYF,TGTGCCAGCAGTTATTCCGCTGGGGTGAGCTCCTACGAGCAGTACTTC
TRBJ1-1,-,-,TRBV5-6,CASSLVGRSNTEAFF,TGTGCCAGCAGCTTGGTGGGCAGATCGAACACTGAAGCTTTCTTT
TRBJ1-1,-,-,TRBV12-1,CASSLLLQGMGTEAFF,TGTGCCAGCAGCCTTCTATTACAGGGAATGGGGACTGAAGCTTTCTTT
TRBJ2-3,-,-,TRBV5-4,CASSLWGGSTQYF,TGTGCCAGCAGCTTGTGGGGAGGTAGCACGCAGTATTTT
TRBJ2-3,-,-,TRBV6-5,CASTPLDTQYF,TGTGCCAGCACTCCCCTTGATACGCAGTATTTT
TRBJ2-7,-,-,TRBV6-5,CASSLLTGLTYEQYF,TGTGCCAGCAGCCTGTTGACAGGACTTACCTACGAGCAGTACTTC
TRBJ1-2,TRBD1,once,TRBV5-4,CASSPRQGADYGYTF,TGTGCCAGCAGCCCAAGACAGGGGGCAGACTATGGCTACACCTTC
TRBJ2-5,-,large,TRBV20-1,CSASSDSGTQETQYF,TGCAGTGCTAGTAGTGATTCAGGGACCCAAGAGACCCAGTACTTC
TRBJ1-1,-,-,TRBV18,CASSPDLSNTEAFF,TGTGCCAGCTCCCCGGACCTCTCGAACACTGAAGCTTTCTTT
TRBJ1-5,-,-,TRBV30,CAWSKTYNQPQHF,TGTGCCTGGAGTAAGACGTACAATCAGCCCCAGCATTTT
TRBJ1-6,-,few,TRBV5-1,CASSFQGASGSPLHF,TGCGCCAGCAGCTTCCAAGGGGCCTCCGGTTCACCCCTCCACTTT
TRBJ1-5,-,-,TRBV30,CAWRGGGNQPQHF,TGTGCCTGGAGGGGCGGCGGCAATCAGCCCCAGCATTTT
TRBJ2-1,TRBD2,once,TRBV4-2,CASSPRPSGGYNEQFF,TGTGCCAGCAGCCCGAGACCTAGCGGGGGCTACAATGAGCAGTTCTTC
TRBJ2-7,-,-,TRBV27,CASSLSPGAFYEQYF,TGTGCCAGCAGTTTATCTCCAGGGGCATTTTACGAGCAGTACTTC
TRBJ2-2,-,-,TRBV18,CASSPSATGELFF,TGTGCCAGCTCACCTTCGGCTACCGGGGAGCTGTTTTTT
TRBJ1-3,-,-,TRBV6-5,CASRNRHSGNTIYF,TGTGCCAGCAGAAACAGGCACTCTGGAAACACCATATATTTT
TRBJ2-5,TRBD1,once,TRBV24-1,CATSDLDRGQETQYF,TGTGCCACCAGTGATTTGGACAGGGGGCAAGAGACCCAGTACTTC
TRBJ2-7,-,-,TRBV6-2/TRBV6-3,CASSRLASGHEQYF,TGTGCCAGCAGTCGGTTGGCTTCGGGACACGAGCAGTACTTC
TRBJ2-2,TRBD1,-,TRBV6-5,CANARGTGPTGELFF,TGTGCCAATGCCAGAGGGACAGGGCCCACCGGGGAGCTGTTTTTT
TRBJ2-5,-,-,TRBV7-9,CASSLTGGGETQYF,TGTGCCAGCAGCTTAACAGGAGGGGGAGAGACCCAGTACTTC
TRBJ2-1,-,once,TRBV7-8,CASSPANDNEQFF,TGTGCCAGCAGCCCAGCGAACGACAATGAGCAGTTCTTC
TRBJ1-3,-,-,TRBV5-4,CASSLGQRNTIYF,TGTGCCAGCAGCTTGGGACAGCGAAACACCATATATTTT
TRBJ1-2,-,-,TRBV29-1,CSVVSGAKYGYTF,TGCAGCGTTGTCTCTGGGGCAAAGTATGGCTACACCTTC
TRBJ2-1,-,few,TRBV3-1/TRBV3-2,CASSQDGGSSYNEQFF,TGTGCCAGCAGCCAAGATGGCGGAAGCTCCTACAATGAGCAGTTCTTC